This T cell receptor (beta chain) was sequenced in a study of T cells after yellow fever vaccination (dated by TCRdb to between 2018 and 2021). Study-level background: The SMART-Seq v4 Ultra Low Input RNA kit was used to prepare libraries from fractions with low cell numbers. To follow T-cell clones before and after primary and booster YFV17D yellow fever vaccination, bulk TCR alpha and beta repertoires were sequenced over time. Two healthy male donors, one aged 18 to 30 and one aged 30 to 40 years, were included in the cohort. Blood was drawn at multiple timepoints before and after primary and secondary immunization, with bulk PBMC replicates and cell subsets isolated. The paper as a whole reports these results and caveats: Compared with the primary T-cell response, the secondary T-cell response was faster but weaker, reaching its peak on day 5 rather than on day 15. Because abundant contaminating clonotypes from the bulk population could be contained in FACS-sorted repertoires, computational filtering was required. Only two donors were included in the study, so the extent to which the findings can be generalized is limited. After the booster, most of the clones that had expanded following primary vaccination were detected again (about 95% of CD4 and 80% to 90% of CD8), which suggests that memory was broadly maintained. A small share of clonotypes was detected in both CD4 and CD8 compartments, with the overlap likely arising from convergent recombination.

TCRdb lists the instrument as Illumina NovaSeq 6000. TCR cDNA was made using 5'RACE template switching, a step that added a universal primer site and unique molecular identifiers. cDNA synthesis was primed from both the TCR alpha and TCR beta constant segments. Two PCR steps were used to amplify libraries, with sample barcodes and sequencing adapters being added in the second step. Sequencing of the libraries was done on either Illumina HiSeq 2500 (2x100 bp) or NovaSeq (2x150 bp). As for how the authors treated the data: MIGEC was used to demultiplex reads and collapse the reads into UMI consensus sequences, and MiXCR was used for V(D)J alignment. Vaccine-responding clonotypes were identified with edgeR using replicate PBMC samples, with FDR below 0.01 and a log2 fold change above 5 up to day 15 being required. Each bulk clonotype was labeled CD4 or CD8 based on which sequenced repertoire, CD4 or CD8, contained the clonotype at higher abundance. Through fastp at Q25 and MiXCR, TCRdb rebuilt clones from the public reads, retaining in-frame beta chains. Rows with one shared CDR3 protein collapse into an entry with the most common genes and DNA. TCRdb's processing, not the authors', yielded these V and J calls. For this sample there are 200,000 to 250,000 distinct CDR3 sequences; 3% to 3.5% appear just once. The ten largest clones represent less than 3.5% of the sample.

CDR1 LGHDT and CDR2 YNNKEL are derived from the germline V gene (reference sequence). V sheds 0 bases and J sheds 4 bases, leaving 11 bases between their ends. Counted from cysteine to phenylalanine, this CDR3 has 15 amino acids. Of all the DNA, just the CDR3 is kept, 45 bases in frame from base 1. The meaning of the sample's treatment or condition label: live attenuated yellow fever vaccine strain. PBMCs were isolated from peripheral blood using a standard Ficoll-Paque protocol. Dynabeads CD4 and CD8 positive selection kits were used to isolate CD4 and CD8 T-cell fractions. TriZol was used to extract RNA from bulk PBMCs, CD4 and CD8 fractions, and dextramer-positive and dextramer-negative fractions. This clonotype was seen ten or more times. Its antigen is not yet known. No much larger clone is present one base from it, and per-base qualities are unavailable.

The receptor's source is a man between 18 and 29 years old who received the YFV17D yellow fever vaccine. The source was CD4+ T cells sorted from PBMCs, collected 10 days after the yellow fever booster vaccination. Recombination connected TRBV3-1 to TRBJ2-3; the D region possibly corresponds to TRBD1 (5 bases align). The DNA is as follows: TGTGCCAGCAGCCAAGATCGACAGTCCCCAGATACGCAGTATTTT. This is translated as CASSQDRQSPDTQYF.